The clone carrying this T cell receptor beta chain was observed a handful of times. Anywhere from 1 to 8 samples came from each patient, spanning pretreatment and on-treatment. Clones were read by immunoSEQ multiplex PCR, and TCRdb kept only the in-frame ones, dropping some. This sample carries over 50,000 clones, roughly 86% of them seen once, and the ten largest clones take less than 3.5%. This entry belongs to a study of PD-L1 blockade in urothelial cancer. About the research overall: Patients with male sex and bladder-origin urothelial cancer accounted for about 85% of the roughly 30 enrolled. Across blood samples, T cells had a median count of around 150,000.

The sample in question was PBMCs, obtained around atezolizumab (anti-PD-L1) treatment. The clonotype was recovered from a man aged 50-59 years with urothelial cancer.

The CDR3 spells CASSPRAGGQETQYF. Here the CDR3 DNA reads TGTGCCAGCTCACCACGAGCAGGGGGCCAAGAGACCCAGTACTTC. The genes are TRBV18 and TRBJ2-5, with 7 bases fitting TRBD1. There are 15 residues in the CDR3. From germline, CDR1 is KGHSH and CDR2 LQKENI. V dropped 1 base and J dropped 1; count of bases not matched to a gene: 3.